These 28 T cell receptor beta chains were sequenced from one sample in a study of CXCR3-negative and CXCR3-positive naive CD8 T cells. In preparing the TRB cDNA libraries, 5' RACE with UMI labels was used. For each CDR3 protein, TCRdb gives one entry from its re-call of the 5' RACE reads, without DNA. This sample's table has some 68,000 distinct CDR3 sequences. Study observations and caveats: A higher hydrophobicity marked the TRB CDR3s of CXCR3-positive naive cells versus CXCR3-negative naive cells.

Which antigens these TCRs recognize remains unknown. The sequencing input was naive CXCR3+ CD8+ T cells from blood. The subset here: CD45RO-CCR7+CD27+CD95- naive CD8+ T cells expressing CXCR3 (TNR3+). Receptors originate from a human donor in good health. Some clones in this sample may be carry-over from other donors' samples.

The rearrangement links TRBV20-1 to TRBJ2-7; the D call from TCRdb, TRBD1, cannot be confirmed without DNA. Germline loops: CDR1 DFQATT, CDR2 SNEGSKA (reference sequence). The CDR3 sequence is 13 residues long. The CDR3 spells CSAETGVPYEQYF.

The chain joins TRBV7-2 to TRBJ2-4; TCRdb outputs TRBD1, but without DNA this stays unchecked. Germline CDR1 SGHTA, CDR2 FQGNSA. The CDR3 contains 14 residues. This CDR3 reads CASSPGGGGNIQYF.

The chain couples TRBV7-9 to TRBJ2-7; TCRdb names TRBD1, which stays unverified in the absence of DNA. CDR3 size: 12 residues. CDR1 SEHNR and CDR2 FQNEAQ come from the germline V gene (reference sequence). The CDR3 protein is CASSPTGNEQYF.

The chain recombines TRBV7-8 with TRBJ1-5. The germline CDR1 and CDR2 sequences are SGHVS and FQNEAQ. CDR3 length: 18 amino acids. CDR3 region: CASSLGGFKEGINQPQHF.

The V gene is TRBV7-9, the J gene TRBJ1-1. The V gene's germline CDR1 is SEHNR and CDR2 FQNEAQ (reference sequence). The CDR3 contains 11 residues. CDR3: CASSLTGEAFF.

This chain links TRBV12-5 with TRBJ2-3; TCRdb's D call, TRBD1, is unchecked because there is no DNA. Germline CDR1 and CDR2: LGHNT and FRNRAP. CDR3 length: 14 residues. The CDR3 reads CASGRDRNTDTQYF. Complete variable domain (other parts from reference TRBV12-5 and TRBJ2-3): DARVTQTPRHKVTEMGQEVTMRCQPILGHNTVFWYRQTMMQGLELLAYFRNRAPLDDSGMPKDRFSAEMPDATLATLKIQPSEPRDSAVYFCASGRDRNTDTQYFGPGTRLTVL.

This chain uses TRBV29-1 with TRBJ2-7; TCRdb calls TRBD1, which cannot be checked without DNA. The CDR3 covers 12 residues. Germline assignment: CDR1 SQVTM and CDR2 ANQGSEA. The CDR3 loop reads CSAWTGTYEQYF.

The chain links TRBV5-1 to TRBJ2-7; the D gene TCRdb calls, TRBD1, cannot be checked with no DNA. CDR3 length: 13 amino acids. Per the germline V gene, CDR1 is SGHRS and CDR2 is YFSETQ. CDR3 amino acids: CASRDTGSYEQYF.

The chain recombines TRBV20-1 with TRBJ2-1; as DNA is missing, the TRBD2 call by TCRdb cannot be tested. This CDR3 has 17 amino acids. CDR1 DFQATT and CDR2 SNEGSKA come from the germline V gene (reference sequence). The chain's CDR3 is CSANGLAGVASYNEQFF.

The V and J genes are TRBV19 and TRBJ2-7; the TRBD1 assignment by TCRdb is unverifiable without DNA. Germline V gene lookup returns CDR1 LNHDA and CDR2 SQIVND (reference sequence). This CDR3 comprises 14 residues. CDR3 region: CASSPGSSGDEQYF.

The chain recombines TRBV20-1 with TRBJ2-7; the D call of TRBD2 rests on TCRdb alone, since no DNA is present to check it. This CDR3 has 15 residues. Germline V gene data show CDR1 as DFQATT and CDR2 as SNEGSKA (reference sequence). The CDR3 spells CSATGLAGFAYEQYF.

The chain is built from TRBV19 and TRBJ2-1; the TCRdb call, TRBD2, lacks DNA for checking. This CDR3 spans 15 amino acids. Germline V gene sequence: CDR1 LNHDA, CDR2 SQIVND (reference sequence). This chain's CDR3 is CASSLSGGTYNEQFF.

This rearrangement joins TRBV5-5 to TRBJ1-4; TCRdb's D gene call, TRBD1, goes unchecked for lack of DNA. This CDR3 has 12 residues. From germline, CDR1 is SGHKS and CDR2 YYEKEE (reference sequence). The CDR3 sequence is CASKGGDEKLFF.

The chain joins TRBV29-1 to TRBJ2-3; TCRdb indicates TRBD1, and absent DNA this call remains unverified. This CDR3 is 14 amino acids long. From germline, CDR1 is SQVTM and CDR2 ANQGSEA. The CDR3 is CSAQGQGNTDTQYF.

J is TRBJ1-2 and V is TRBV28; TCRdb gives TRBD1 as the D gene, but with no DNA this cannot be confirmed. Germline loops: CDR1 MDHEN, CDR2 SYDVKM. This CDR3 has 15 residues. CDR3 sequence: CASSFYRTNRDGYTF.

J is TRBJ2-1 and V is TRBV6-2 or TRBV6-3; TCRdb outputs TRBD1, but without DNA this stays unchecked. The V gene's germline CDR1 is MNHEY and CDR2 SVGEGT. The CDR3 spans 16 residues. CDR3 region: CASSWTGEGSHNEQFF.

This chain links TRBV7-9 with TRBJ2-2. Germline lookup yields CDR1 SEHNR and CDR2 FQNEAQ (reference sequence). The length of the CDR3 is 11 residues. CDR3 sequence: CASSPTGELFF.

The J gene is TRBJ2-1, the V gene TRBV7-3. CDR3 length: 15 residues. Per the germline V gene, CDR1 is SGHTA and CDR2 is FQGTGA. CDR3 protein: CASSLSVESYNEQFF.

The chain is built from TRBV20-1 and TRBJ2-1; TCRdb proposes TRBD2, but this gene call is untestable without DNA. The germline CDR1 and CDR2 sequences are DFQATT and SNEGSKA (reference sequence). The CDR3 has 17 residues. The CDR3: CSASLAAGGQLKDEQFF.

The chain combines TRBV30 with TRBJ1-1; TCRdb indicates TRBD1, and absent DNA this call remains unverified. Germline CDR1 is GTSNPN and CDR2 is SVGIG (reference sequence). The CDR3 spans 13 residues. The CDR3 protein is CAWSETRATEAFF.

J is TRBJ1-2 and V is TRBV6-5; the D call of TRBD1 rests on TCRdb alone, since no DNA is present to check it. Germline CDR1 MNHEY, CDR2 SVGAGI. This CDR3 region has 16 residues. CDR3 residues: CASSYLSWEGNYGYTF.

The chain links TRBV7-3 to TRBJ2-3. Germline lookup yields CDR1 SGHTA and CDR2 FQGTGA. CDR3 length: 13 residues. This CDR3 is CASSSDDTDTQYF.

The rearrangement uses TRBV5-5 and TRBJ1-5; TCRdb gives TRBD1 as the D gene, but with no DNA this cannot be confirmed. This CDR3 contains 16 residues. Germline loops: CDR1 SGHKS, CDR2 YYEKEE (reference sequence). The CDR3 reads CASSLAQTGLNQPQHF.

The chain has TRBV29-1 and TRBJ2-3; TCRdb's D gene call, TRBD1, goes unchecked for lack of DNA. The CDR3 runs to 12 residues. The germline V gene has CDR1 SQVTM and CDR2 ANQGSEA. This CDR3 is CSVLRDPDTQYF.

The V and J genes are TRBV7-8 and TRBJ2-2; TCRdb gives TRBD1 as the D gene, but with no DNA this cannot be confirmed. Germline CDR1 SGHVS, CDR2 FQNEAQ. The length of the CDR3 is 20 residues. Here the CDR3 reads CASSLPLGAGNGQRTGELFF.

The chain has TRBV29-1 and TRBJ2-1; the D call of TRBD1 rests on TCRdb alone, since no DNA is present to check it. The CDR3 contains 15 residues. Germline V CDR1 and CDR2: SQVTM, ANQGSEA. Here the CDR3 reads CSVETGGEIYNEQFF.

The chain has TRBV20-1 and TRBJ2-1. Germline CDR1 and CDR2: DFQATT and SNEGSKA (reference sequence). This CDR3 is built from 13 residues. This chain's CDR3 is CSASEGPYNEQFF.

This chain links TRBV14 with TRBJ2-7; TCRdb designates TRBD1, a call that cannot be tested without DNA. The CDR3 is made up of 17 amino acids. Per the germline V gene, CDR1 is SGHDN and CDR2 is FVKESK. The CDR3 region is CASSPKVGDRGSYEQYF.